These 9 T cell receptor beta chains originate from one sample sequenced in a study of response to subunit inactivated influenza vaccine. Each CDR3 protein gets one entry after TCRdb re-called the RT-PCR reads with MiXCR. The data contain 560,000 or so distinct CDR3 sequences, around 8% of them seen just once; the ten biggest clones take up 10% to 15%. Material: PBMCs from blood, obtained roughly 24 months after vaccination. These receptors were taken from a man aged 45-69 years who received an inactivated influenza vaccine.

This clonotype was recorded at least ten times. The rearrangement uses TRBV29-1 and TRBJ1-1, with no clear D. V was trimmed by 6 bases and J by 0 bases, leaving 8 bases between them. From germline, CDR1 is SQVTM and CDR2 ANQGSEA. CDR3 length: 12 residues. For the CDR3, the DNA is TGCAGCGTACGTGCCTTGAACACTGAAGCTTTCTTT. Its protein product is CSVRALNTEAFF.

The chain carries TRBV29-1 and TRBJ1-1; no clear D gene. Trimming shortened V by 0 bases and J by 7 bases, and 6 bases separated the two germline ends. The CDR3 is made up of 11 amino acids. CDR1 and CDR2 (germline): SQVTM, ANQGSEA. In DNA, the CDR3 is TGCAGCGTTGAAGATAGGGTTGAAGCTTTCTTT. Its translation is CSVEDRVEAFF.

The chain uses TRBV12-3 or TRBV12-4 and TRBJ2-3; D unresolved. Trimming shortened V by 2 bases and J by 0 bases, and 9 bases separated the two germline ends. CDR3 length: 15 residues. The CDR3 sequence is CASSLNRVSTDTQYF. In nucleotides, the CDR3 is TGTGCCAGCAGTTTAAATCGGGTCAGCACAGATACGCAGTATTTT.

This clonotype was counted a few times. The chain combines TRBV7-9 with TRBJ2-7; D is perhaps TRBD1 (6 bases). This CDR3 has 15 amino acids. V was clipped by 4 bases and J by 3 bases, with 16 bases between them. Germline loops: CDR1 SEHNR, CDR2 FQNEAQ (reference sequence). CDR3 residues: CASSSRQGIGYEQYF. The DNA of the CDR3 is TGTGCCAGCAGCTCTAGGCAGGGGATCGGCTACGAGCAGTACTTC.

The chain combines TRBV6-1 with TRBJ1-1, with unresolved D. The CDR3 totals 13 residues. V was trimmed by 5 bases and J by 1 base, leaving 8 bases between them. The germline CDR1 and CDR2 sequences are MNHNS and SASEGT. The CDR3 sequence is CASSTYTNTEAFF. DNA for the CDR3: TGTGCCAGCAGTACCTACACGAACACTGAAGCTTTCTTT.

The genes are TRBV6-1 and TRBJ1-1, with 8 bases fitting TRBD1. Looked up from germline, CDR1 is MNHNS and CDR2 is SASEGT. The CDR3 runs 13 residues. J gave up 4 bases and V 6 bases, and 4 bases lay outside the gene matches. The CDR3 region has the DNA TGTGCCAGCAGAAAAACAGGGGGCACTGAAGCTTTCTTT. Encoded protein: CASRKTGGTEAFF.

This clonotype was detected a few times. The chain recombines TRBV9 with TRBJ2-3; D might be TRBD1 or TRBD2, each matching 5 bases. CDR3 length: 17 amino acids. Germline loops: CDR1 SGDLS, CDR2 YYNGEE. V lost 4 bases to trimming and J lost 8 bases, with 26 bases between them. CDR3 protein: CASSKPTWGQDEGTQYF. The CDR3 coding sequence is TGTGCCAGCAGCAAACCAACATGGGGCCAGGACGAGGGTACGCAGTATTTT.

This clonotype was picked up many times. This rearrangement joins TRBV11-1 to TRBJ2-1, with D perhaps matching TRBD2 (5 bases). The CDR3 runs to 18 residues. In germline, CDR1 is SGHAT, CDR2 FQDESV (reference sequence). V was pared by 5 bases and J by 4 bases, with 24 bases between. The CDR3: CASSLGARSYGVYNEQFF. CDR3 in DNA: TGTGCCAGCAGCCTAGGTGCGAGGAGCTACGGGGTATACAATGAGCAGTTCTTC.

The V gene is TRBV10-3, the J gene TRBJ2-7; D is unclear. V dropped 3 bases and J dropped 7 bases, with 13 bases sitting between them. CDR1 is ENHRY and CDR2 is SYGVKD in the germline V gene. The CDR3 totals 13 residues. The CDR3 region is CAISDQTPREQYF. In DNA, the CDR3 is TGTGCCATCAGTGACCAGACCCCCCGGGAGCAGTACTTC.